This TCR beta chain was identified in a study of T cells after yellow fever vaccination. Findings and limits, study-wide: Any FACS-sorted repertoire could hold abundant clonotypes that contaminate it from the bulk population.

UMIs were added to TCR cDNA along with a universal primer site when it was made by 5'RACE template switching. MiXCR was run by TCRdb on the 5' RACE reads, yielding one entry per CDR3 protein. This sample has approximately 340,000 distinct CDR3 sequences, with roughly 8.7% found just once. The length of the CDR3 is 16 residues. Germline CDR1 is SEHNR and CDR2 is FQNEAQ (reference sequence). With 5 bases removed from V and 5 bases from J, the gap between germline ends came to 19 bases. This clonotype was seen only a few times. Its antigen is still unknown. This sequence originates from a man younger than 35 who received the YFV17D yellow fever vaccine. This material consisted of PBMCs, taken on the day of the first yellow fever vaccination. The rearrangement links TRBV7-9 to TRBJ2-1; perhaps TRBD2 as D (6 bases). In DNA form, the CDR3 reads TGTGCCAGCAGCCCGCGGGGTAGTTCGGCCCACAATGAGCAGTTCTTC. It translates to CASSPRGSSAHNEQFF.